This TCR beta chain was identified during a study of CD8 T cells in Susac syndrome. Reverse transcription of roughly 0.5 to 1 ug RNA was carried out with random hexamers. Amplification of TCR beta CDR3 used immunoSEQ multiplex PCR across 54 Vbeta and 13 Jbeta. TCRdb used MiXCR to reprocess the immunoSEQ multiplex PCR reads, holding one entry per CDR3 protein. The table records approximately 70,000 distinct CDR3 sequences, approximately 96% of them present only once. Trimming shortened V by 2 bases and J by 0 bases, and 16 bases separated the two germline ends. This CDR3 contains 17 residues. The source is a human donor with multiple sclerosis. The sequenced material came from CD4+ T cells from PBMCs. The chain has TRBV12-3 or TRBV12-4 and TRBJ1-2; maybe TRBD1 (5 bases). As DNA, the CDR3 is TGTGCCAGCAGTTTAAGGTACAGGATGGCCGCTAACTATGGCTACACCTTC. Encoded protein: CASSLRYRMAANYGYTF.